This record concerns one TCR beta chain sequence. What it recognizes is unknown. The data are from a study of cytomegalovirus exposure and HLA in healthy donors. Study observations and caveats: Later work showed greater clonal expansion in HLA-associated TCR beta chains than in equally common others. Researchers reported from a later analysis that most CMV-associated TCR beta chains appeared HLA-restricted.

The study ran its PCR with 60 Vbeta and 13 Jbeta primers. Clones were read by immunoSEQ multiplex PCR, and TCRdb kept only the in-frame ones, dropping some. The sample lists around 130,000 clones; over 70% were seen once. This receptor was obtained from a man aged 25-40 years in good health and CMV-seronegative. Material: PBMCs.

CDR3 in DNA: TGTGCCAGCAGCTTAGGACAGAAGTACCAAGAGACCCAGTACTTC. It yields the protein CASSLGQKYQETQYF. The chain employs TRBV7-8 and TRBJ2-5; D is possibly TRBD1 (5 bases). Trimming stripped 1 base from V and 0 bases from J, with 9 bases between. The V gene's germline CDR1 is SGHVS and CDR2 FQNEAQ. The CDR3 is made up of 15 amino acids.